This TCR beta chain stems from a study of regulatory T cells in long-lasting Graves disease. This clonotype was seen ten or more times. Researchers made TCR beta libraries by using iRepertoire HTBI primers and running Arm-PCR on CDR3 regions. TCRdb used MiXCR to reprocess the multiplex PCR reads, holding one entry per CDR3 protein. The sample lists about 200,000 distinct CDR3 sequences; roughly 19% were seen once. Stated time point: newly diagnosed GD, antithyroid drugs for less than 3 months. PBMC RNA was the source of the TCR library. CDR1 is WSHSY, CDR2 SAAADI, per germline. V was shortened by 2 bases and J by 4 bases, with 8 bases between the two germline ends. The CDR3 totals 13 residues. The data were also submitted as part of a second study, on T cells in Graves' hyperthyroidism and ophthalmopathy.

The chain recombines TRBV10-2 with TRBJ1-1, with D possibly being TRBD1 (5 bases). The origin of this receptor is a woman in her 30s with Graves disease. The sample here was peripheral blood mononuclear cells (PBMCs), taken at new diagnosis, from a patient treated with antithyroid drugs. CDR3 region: CASSEAGGTEAFF. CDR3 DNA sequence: TGCGCCAGCAGTGAGGCGGGGGGCACTGAAGCTTTCTTT.